One and the same sample provided the 9 T cell receptor beta chains below, sequenced in a study of shared clonotypes between healthy human individuals. Clones were sequenced by immunoSEQ multiplex PCR, and TCRdb holds only the in-frame ones, with some missing. The repertoire holds about 460,000 clones, with roughly 80% as singletons. Sequencing used PBMCs. The receptor set was obtained from a woman aged 40-49 years in good health. Some clones in this sample may be carry-over from other donors' samples.

The gene calls are TRBV21-1 and TRBJ2-7; the DNA was not used to check the table's D call, TRBD1. TRBV21-1 is given as a pseudogene. The CDR3 loop spans 17 amino acids. The CDR3 protein is CASSKGDRGRITYEQYF. The CDR3 nucleotides are TGTGCCAGCAGCAAGGGGGACAGGGGGCGAATAACCTACGAGCAGTACTTC.

The J gene is TRBJ2-3, the V gene TRBV4-2; 9 bases match TRBD2. Germline assignment: CDR1 LGHNA and CDR2 YNFKEQ. J was trimmed by 4 bases and V by 4 bases; bases with no gene match: 3. There are 14 residues in the CDR3. CDR3 DNA: TGTGCCAGCAGCCCCGGACTAGCGTCAGATACGCAGTATTTT. This sequence encodes CASSPGLASDTQYF.

The V and J genes are TRBV18 and TRBJ1-1, with unresolved D. Germline CDR1 and CDR2: KGHSH and LQKENI. Trimming stripped 3 bases from V and 4 bases from J, with 9 bases between. The CDR3 spans 13 residues. The CDR3 here is CASSPDGVTEAFF. The CDR3 DNA follows: TGTGCCAGCTCACCCGACGGGGTCACTGAAGCTTTCTTT.

The chain recombines TRBV29-1 with TRBJ2-3; D call uncertain. Trimming shortened V by 1 base and J by 1 base, and 6 bases separated the two germline ends. The germline V gene encodes CDR1 SQVTM and CDR2 ANQGSEA. The CDR3 loop spans 13 amino acids. The CDR3 DNA reads as TGCAGCGTTGAAGGGTGGGGCACAGATACGCAGTATTTT. It is translated as CSVEGWGTDTQYF.

Only a few counts were recorded for this clone. One end of the junction does not line up with germline, which may come from a read error. Other nucleotide sequences from this sample produce the same CDR3. This chain joins TRBV30 and TRBJ2-2; D may be TRBD2 (5 bases). Germline-derived CDR1 and CDR2 are GTSNPN and SVGIG (reference sequence). The CDR3 has 12 residues. The CDR3 is CAWNLAPGELFF. Here the CDR3 DNA reads TGTGCCTGGAACTTAGCGCCCGGGGAGCTGTTCTTT.

This rearrangement joins TRBV5-1 to TRBJ2-5; unclear D gene. The V end lost 1 base, the J end lost 6 bases, and 19 bases lay between the germline ends. The CDR3 has 16 amino acids. CDR1 is SGHRS and CDR2 is YFSETQ in the germline V gene. The CDR3 DNA reads TGCGCCAGCAGCTTGTGGTTTCGTGGTGCAAATAAGACCCAGTACTTC. Its translation: CASSLWFRGANKTQYF.

The chain employs TRBV7-6 and TRBJ2-3; possible D gene TRBD2, 6 bases. Germline assignment: CDR1 SGHVS and CDR2 FNYEAQ. Trimming removed 5 bases from V and 6 bases from J, with 15 bases in between. The length of the CDR3 is 14 residues. In DNA, the CDR3 is TGTGCCAGCAGCAGTCGGGACTCAGGGGATACGCAGTATTTT. Translated, it gives CASSSRDSGDTQYF.

The rearrangement links TRBV27 to TRBJ1-3; 8 bases line up with TRBD1. The germline gives CDR1 MNHEY, CDR2 SMNVEV (reference sequence). The CDR3 is made up of 19 amino acids. V was clipped by 5 bases and J by 8 bases; unmatched bases: 23. The CDR3 loop reads CASSPSPIKVQGAEDTIYF. The CDR3 nucleotides read TGTGCCAGCAGTCCTTCCCCTATTAAAGTGCAGGGGGCGGAGGACACCATATATTTT.

This rearrangement joins TRBV11-2 to TRBJ1-4; D might be TRBD1 (6 bases). The germline V gene encodes CDR1 SGHAT and CDR2 FQNNGV. V gave up 4 bases and J gave up 4 bases, with 13 bases separating them. CDR3 length: 15 amino acids. CDR3 sequence reads: CASSSYREGNEKLFF. The CDR3 nucleotides read TGTGCCAGCAGCTCCTACAGGGAGGGTAATGAAAAACTGTTTTTT.